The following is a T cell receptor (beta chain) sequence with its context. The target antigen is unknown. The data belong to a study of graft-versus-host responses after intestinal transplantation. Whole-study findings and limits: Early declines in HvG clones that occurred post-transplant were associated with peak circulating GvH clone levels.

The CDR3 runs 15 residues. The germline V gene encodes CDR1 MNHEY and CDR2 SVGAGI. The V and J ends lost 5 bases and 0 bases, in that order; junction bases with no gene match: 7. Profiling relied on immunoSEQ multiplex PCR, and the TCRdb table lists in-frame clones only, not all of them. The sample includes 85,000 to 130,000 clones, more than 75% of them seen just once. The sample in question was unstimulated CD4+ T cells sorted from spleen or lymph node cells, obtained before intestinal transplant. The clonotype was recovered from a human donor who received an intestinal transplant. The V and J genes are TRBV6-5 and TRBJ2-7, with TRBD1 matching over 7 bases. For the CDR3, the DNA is TGTGCCAGCAGTGACTACAGGGGAATCTCCTACGAGCAGTACTTC. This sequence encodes CASSDYRGISYEQYF.